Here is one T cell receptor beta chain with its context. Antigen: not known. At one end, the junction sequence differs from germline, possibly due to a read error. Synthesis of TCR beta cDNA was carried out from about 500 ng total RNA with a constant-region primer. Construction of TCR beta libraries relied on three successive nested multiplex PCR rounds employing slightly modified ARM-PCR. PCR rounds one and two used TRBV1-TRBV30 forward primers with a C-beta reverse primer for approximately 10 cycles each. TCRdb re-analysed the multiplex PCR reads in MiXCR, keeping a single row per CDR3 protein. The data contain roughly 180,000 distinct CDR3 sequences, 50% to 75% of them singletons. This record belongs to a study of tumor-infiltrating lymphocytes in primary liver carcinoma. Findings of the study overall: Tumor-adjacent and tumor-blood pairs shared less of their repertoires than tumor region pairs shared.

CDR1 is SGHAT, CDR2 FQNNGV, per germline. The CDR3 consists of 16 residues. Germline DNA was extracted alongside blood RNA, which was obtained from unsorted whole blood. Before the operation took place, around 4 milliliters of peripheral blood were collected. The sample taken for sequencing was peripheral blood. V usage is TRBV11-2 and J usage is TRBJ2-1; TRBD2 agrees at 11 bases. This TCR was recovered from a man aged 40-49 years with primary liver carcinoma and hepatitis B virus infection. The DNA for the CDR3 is TGTGCCAGCAGCCCCGGACTAGCGGGTCTCTACAATGAACAGCTCTTC. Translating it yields CASSPGLAGLYNEQLF.